Below, one T cell receptor beta chain is given with its context. Its specificity is unknown. The data were taken from a study of T-cell reconstitution after alpha-beta-depleted transplantation in children. Broader study findings: By one year post-transplant, T-cell counts and diversity largely arose from T cells that were newly produced. There were reportedly several hundred expanded graft clones from which alpha-beta T cells came about two months after transplant.

Unique molecular identifiers were incorporated during preparation of the TCRbeta library. MiXCR, applied by TCRdb to the PCR reads, yields one record per CDR3 protein. The repertoire includes about 190,000 distinct CDR3 sequences, approximately 12% of them detected once, and less than 15% sits in the top ten. The CDR3 has 14 amino acids. Germline CDR1 is GTSNPN and CDR2 is SVGIG (reference sequence). V dropped 0 bases and J dropped 3 bases, with 10 bases sitting between them. The sequence was collected from a boy aged 2 to 10 with acute myeloid leukemia, due to receive a stem cell transplant. The chain uses TRBV30 and TRBJ2-3, with D possibly TRBD1 on 6 matching bases. The source material was PBMCs, sampled before TCRalphabeta/CD19-depleted stem cell transplant. The CDR3 region has the DNA TGTGCCTGGAGTGTAGGGGGAGTAACAGATACGCAGTATTTT. Amino acid sequence: CAWSVGGVTDTQYF.